These 16 T cell receptor beta chains were all obtained from the same sample, sequenced in a study of shared clonotypes between healthy human individuals. The repertoire was sequenced with immunoSEQ multiplex PCR; TCRdb's copy has only in-frame clones and lacks some. In the table there are millions of clones, roughly 93% of which are singletons. The specimen was naive CD4+ T cells from PBMCs. As to subset: CD45RA+ positively selected. These receptors all come from a man younger than 35 in good health. Some clones in this sample may be carry-over from other donors' samples.

This clone was observed a handful of times. CDR3 in amino acids: CASSPRRAGEEKLFF. The DNA of the CDR3 is TGTGCCAGCAGCCCACGGAGGGCAGGGGAGGAGAAACTGTTTTTT. The V call is TRBV4-2, the J call TRBJ1-4; a weak D match, TRBD1 (6 bases). The CDR3 totals 15 residues. Germline CDR1 reads LGHNA; CDR2 reads YNFKEQ. V was trimmed by 4 bases and J by 11 bases, leaving 20 bases between them.

This chain connects TRBV6-5 to TRBJ2-5, with D tentatively TRBD2 (6 bases). The J call may be incorrect, as the DNA end agrees better with TRBJ2-7. This CDR3 region has 15 residues. Germline V lookup: CDR1 MNHEY, CDR2 SVGAGI. CDR3 protein: CASSYGAGSSYEQYF. The DNA of the CDR3 is TGTGCCAGCAGTTACGGAGCGGGTAGCTCCTACGAGCAGTACTTC.

The genes are TRBV28 and TRBJ2-7, with 14 bases fitting TRBD2. The junction had 14 bases not matched to a gene; V was cut back by 4 bases and J by 3 bases. The CDR3 is 19 amino acids. CDR1 is MDHEN and CDR2 is SYDVKM in the germline V gene. The CDR3 region is CASSSLPGTSGRVSYEQYF. Here the CDR3 DNA reads TGTGCCAGCAGTTCCCTCCCCGGGACTAGCGGGAGAGTTAGCTACGAGCAGTACTTC.

This rearrangement joins TRBV9 to TRBJ2-2, with 7 bases that match TRBD2. The CDR3 is 15 amino acids. The ends lost 2 bases at V and 6 bases at J; junction bases unmatched: 7. Per germline, CDR1 SGDLS and CDR2 YYNGEE. CDR3 region: CASSVRGRVPGELFF. CDR3 in DNA: TGTGCCAGCAGCGTTCGGGGGAGGGTGCCCGGGGAGCTGTTTTTT.

This clone has more than one count but fewer than ten. The sample has other DNA sequences that encode this CDR3 too. This rearrangement joins TRBV5-1 to TRBJ1-4, with 8 bases fitting TRBD1. In germline, CDR1 is SGHRS, CDR2 YFSETQ. V shed 2 bases and J 3 bases; nucleotides not matched to a gene: 0. CDR3 length equals 14 residues. CDR3 in DNA: TGCGCCAGCAGCTTACAGGGGGCTAATGAAAAACTGTTTTTT. It is translated as CASSLQGANEKLFF.

Remarks on this clone: The identical CDR3 is also encoded by other nucleotide sequences in the sample. The rearrangement uses TRBV5-1 and TRBJ2-5; the match to TRBD1 covers 7 bases. The CDR3 has 13 residues. V lost 4 bases to trimming and J lost 2 bases; unmatched junction nucleotides: 2. Looked up from germline, CDR1 is SGHRS and CDR2 is YFSETQ. CDR3 sequence reads: CASSPGQQETQYF. The CDR3 DNA sequence: TGCGCCAGCAGCCCGGGACAGCAAGAGACCCAGTACTTC.

In regard to this clone: The sample carries other DNA sequences with the same CDR3. The chain carries TRBV30 and TRBJ2-7, with 10 bases fitting TRBD1. Germline V lookup: CDR1 GTSNPN, CDR2 SVGIG (reference sequence). The CDR3 runs to 14 residues. The J segment lost 4 bases and the V segment lost 0 bases, leaving 3 bases of the junction unmatched. In DNA, the CDR3 is TGTGCCTGGAGTGTAGGGACAGGGGCTTACGAGCAGTACTTC. Its protein is CAWSVGTGAYEQYF. The variable domain in full, with the rest retrieved from reference TRBV30 and TRBJ2-7, is SQTIHQWPATLVQPVGSPLSLECTVEGTSNPNLYWYRQAAGRGLQLLFYSVGIGQISSEVPQNLSASRPQDRQFILSSKKLLLSDSGFYLCAWSVGTGAYEQYFGPGTRLTVT.

The chain links TRBV30 to TRBJ2-7, with D possibly called TRBD1 or TRBD2 (5 bases each). Trimming took 1 base from V and 6 from J, leaving 13 bases between them. The V gene's germline CDR1 is GTSNPN and CDR2 SVGIG (reference sequence). The CDR3 consists of 13 residues. This chain's CDR3 is CAWSGDHGAEQYF. The DNA for the CDR3 is TGTGCCTGGAGTGGTGATCACGGGGCCGAGCAGTACTTC.

The CDR3 sequence is CASSLRAGPQETQYF. DNA of the CDR3: TGCGCCAGCAGCTTAAGGGCGGGACCTCAAGAGACCCAGTACTTC. This chain joins TRBV5-1 and TRBJ2-5; a weak D match, TRBD2 (6 bases). Germline V CDR1 and CDR2: SGHRS, YFSETQ. The CDR3 runs 15 residues. V shed 2 bases and J shed 2 bases, with 13 bases lying between them.

The chain joins TRBV7-3 to TRBJ2-7; 8 nucleotides agree with TRBD1. Losses at the gene ends were 5 bases for V and 4 bases for J; bases not matched to a gene: 4. Per the germline V gene, CDR1 is SGHTA and CDR2 is FQGTGA. The CDR3 contains 13 residues. CDR3 in amino acids: CASSRTGTYEQYF. DNA for the CDR3: TGTGCCAGCAGCCGGACAGGGACGTACGAGCAGTACTTC.

In its sample, this clone was seen a few times. This chain joins TRBV10-3 and TRBJ1-1; perhaps TRBD1 as D (5 bases). The ends were cut back, 8 bases at V and 4 bases at J, with 8 bases in the middle. Germline V CDR1 and CDR2: ENHRY, SYGVKD. The CDR3 spans 11 residues. CDR3 nucleotide sequence: TGTGCCATCGGGAGGGGCACTGAAGCTTTCTTT. Translated: CAIGRGTEAFF.

The V and J genes are TRBV4-1 and TRBJ1-5; no definite D call. CDR3 length equals 17 residues. CDR1 and CDR2 from the germline V gene are MGHRA and YSYEKL. The germline V and J ends were trimmed by 4 bases and 9 bases, with 25 bases remaining between them. CDR3: CASSPFGGSLAHRPQHF. CDR3 nucleotides: TGCGCCAGCAGCCCCTTTGGTGGAAGCCTCGCGCATCGGCCCCAGCATTTT.

This chain joins TRBV28 and TRBJ1-1, with a possible D match to TRBD1 (5 bases). Germline-derived CDR1 and CDR2 are MDHEN and SYDVKM. Trimming removed 6 bases at V and 4 bases at J, with 15 bases between. This CDR3 spans 14 amino acids. The CDR3 here is CASSPRGGITEAFF. The CDR3 nucleotides are TGTGCCAGCAGCCCTCGCGGGGGTATCACTGAAGCTTTCTTT.

V and J are TRBV7-3 and TRBJ1-1, with TRBD1 identical over 9 bases. Germline V gives CDR1 SGHTA, CDR2 FQGTGA. This CDR3 has 15 amino acids. V trimming: 6 bases; J trimming: 1 base; junction bases outside the gene matches: 6. The CDR3 DNA sequence: TGTGCCAGCAGTTCTGGGACAGGGCGGAACACTGAAGCTTTCTTT. Translating gives CASSSGTGRNTEAFF.

The chain couples TRBV7-8 to TRBJ2-2; no clear D. Germline CDR1 SGHVS, CDR2 FQNEAQ. The CDR3 spans 15 residues. With 5 bases removed from V and 3 bases from J, the gap between germline ends came to 13 bases. CDR3 DNA sequence: TGTGCCAGCAGCCCCCCTTTCCCCGACACCGGGGAGCTGTTTTTT. Its protein is CASSPPFPDTGELFF.

The J gene is TRBJ1-3, the V gene TRBV28; 8 nucleotides align to TRBD1. Germline CDR1 MDHEN, CDR2 SYDVKM. V was clipped by 6 bases and J by 0 bases; unmatched bases: 13. The CDR3 is made up of 18 amino acids. The CDR3: CASRPGGRGLYSGNTIYF. The DNA for the CDR3 is TGTGCCAGCAGGCCAGGGGGCAGGGGGTTATACTCTGGAAACACCATATATTTT.